This T cell receptor beta chain was sequenced during a study of blood T cell repertoires in COVID-19. Across the whole study: Sources were T cells, B-cell-depleted T cells, or PBMCs; the material itself was cDNA or gDNA.

Sequencing used immunoSEQ multiplex PCR; TCRdb keeps in-frame clones, though not all of them. The table lists about 200,000 clones, about 86% of them singletons. The specimen was peripheral blood. The clonotype originates from a woman aged 45-65 years with acute or convalescent COVID-19.

CDR3 in amino acids: CASSLKTSGNTGELFF. CDR3 nucleotide sequence: TGCGCCAGCAGCCTGAAGACTAGCGGAAACACCGGGGAGCTGTTTTTT. V usage is TRBV5-1 and J usage is TRBJ2-2, with TRBD2 matching over 9 bases. With V trimmed by 4 bases and J by 2 bases, 6 bases remained unmatched. The CDR3 totals 16 residues. Germline values: CDR1 SGHRS, CDR2 YFSETQ.